Listed below are T cell receptor beta chains from one sample, sequenced in a study of blood T cell repertoires in COVID-19. Produced via immunoSEQ multiplex PCR; TCRdb's table is partial and in-frame only. The data contain 20,000 to 25,000 clones, about nine tenths of them singletons. Source material: peripheral blood. These receptor sequences come from a woman between 65 and 79 years old with active COVID-19. Both conserved end residues are part of each CDR3. The D gene is left open where the match is weak.

J gene: TRBJ2-3; V gene: TRBV7-3; D gene: .; CDR3 DNA: TGTGCCAGCAGCCAGGCCAGGGGCGCGGGAGATACGCAGTATTTT; CDR3 protein: CASSQARGAGDTQYF
J gene: TRBJ1-4; V gene: TRBV5-4; D gene: .; CDR3 DNA: TGTGCCAGCAGTTGGGACATGCATGAAAAACTGTTTTTT; CDR3 protein: CASSWDMHEKLFF
J gene: TRBJ1-2; V gene: TRBV4-3; D gene: TRBD1; CDR3 DNA: TGCGCCAGCAGCCAAGGCTGGACAGGGAATGGCTACACCTTC; CDR3 protein: CASSQGWTGNGYTF
J gene: TRBJ2-1; V gene: TRBV6-2/TRBV6-3; D gene: .; CDR3 DNA: TGTGCCAGCAGTTACTCGATGAGTAACGAACTCCCCCCTACGGTGGAGCAGTTCTTC; CDR3 protein: CASSYSMSNELPPTVEQFF
J gene: TRBJ1-5; V gene: TRBV27; D gene: .; CDR3 DNA: TGTGCCAGCAGTTTTAGAAGCAATCAGCCCCAGCATTTT; CDR3 protein: CASSFRSNQPQHF
J gene: TRBJ2-1; V gene: TRBV9; D gene: TRBD2; CDR3 DNA: TGTGCCAGCAGCGTAGTTCGGACGGGGGGTCGGGGTGAGCAGTTCTTC; CDR3 protein: CASSVVRTGGRGEQFF
J gene: TRBJ2-7; V gene: TRBV9; D gene: TRBD2; CDR3 DNA: TGTGCCAGCAGCGTAGCGGGTAGCGGGGGAACCTGTCGTTCCTACGAGCAGTACTTC; CDR3 protein: CASSVAGSGGTCRSYEQYF
J gene: TRBJ2-7; V gene: TRBV5-4; D gene: .; CDR3 DNA: TGTGCCAGCAGCCTGGGGACTTTTGAGCAGTACTTC; CDR3 protein: CASSLGTFEQYF
J gene: TRBJ1-2; V gene: TRBV19; D gene: .; CDR3 DNA: TGTGCCAGTAGGAGGAGGCCGGACCCTTATGGCTACACCTTC; CDR3 protein: CASRRRPDPYGYTF
J gene: TRBJ2-7; V gene: TRBV7-9; D gene: .; CDR3 DNA: TGTGCCAGCAGCCCAACGGGACTCCGGAAGGTCTACGAGCAGTACTTC; CDR3 protein: CASSPTGLRKVYEQYF